These 6 T cell receptor beta chains share one sample of origin, sequenced in a study of T cell responses to AZD1222 COVID-19 vaccine. TCRdb keeps only in-frame clones here, not all; method: immunoSEQ multiplex PCR. The table has 190,000 or so clones, 80% to 95% seen once. The sample was peripheral blood, taken 28 days after the second AZD1222 dose. Receptor source: an adult who received the AZD1222 COVID-19 vaccine.

The chain joins TRBV9 to TRBJ2-1; D may match TRBD1 or TRBD2 (7 bases each). The CDR3 is 16 residues long. Germline values: CDR1 SGDLS, CDR2 YYNGEE. Deletions cut 0 bases from V and 9 bases from J, with 19 bases between. The CDR3 DNA reads TGTGCCAGCAGCGTAGGGGGGACAGTGCGCGGGAGTGAGCAGTTCTTC. The encoded protein is CASSVGGTVRGSEQFF.

The chain carries TRBV5-1 and TRBJ2-5; TRBD1 matches 11 bases. J was trimmed by 1 base and V by 4 bases; bases with no gene match: 3. Germline lookup yields CDR1 SGHRS and CDR2 YFSETQ. CDR3 size: 15 residues. The DNA of the CDR3 is TGCGCCAGCAGCCCGGACAGGGGGCCCCAAGAGACCCAGTACTTC. Residues: CASSPDRGPQETQYF.

V usage is TRBV19 and J usage is TRBJ2-3, with 14 bases that match TRBD2. Germline V gene data show CDR1 as LNHDA and CDR2 as SQIVND (reference sequence). This CDR3 spans 16 amino acids. Trimming took 3 bases from V and 8 from J; bases not matched to a gene: 7. CDR3 sequence: CASSITGTSGGATQYF. CDR3 bases: TGTGCCAGTAGTATCACCGGGACTAGCGGGGGAGCTACGCAGTATTTT.

This chain joins TRBV28 and TRBJ1-4, with a tentative D call TRBD1 (5 bases). The CDR3 has 16 amino acids. Germline CDR1 is MDHEN and CDR2 is SYDVKM. The V end lost 10 bases, the J end lost 4 bases, and 22 bases lay between the germline ends. CDR3 residues: CATSQSPTVNNEKLFF. The CDR3 nucleotides are TGTGCCACCTCCCAAAGCCCGACAGTTAATAATGAAAAACTGTTTTTT.

V usage is TRBV6-2 or TRBV6-3 and J usage is TRBJ2-7, with a weak D call TRBD1 (5 bases). CDR1 is MNHEY and CDR2 is SVGEGT in the germline V gene. The CDR3 contains 12 residues. V was trimmed by 4 bases and J by 4 bases, leaving 8 bases between them. The CDR3 sequence: CASSSPGYEQYF. As DNA, the CDR3 is TGTGCCAGCAGTTCCCCAGGGTACGAGCAGTACTTC.

The V and J genes are TRBV29-1 and TRBJ1-3, with TRBD1 identical over 9 bases. The CDR3 runs 13 residues. Germline V CDR1 and CDR2: SQVTM, ANQGSEA. J gave up 4 bases and V 6 bases, and 4 bases lay outside the gene matches. The CDR3 loop reads CSVGQGAGNTIYF. The CDR3 bases are TGCAGCGTGGGACAGGGAGCAGGAAACACCATATATTTT.